This TCR beta chain is drawn from a study of early T cells in non-severe SARS-CoV-2 infection. Whole-study context: Chains were unpaired, as sequencing was done on bulk RNA from unsorted whole blood.

The CDR3 is made up of 15 amino acids. Trimming at V came to 2 bases and at J to 3 bases, leaving 7 bases not matched to a gene. CDR1 DFQATT and CDR2 SNEGSKA come from the germline V gene (reference sequence). Unique molecular identifiers (one per individual cDNA molecule) were attached. Each CDR3 protein is one row after TCRdb ran MiXCR on the 5' RACE reads. The table records about 80,000 distinct CDR3 sequences, about 5% of them present only once. The chain joins TRBV20-1 to TRBJ2-3, with 8 bases lining up with TRBD1. The origin of this receptor is an adult who was a healthcare worker with PCR-confirmed SARS-CoV-2 infection or an uninfected control (not recorded which). The material sequenced was whole blood, taken at baseline. CDR3 nucleotide sequence: TGCAGTGCTAGACAGGGGGCCCCATCGACAGATACGCAGTATTTT. It encodes CSARQGAPSTDTQYF.